These T cell receptor beta chains were read from a single sample in a study of T-cell memory formation after mild COVID-19. Using its own MiXCR run on the 5' RACE reads, TCRdb lists one record per CDR3 protein. The sample lists approximately 240,000 distinct CDR3 sequences, around 15% occurring once. Input material: PBMCs or a T cell subset sorted from them (not recorded which). The source is a man aged 18 to 29 who had mild COVID-19 (a few samples of this study predate the infection). Cell type and time point are not known. Each CDR3 is given with its conserved first and last residue. D genes are given only for firm matches. Expanded clones get a size class; other rows say once, few or many, or leave the size out.

j_gene: TRBJ2-5
abundance: few
v_gene: TRBV7-3
d_gene: -
CDR3aa: CASSPGSAETQYF
CDR3nt: TGTGCCAGCAGCCCCGGATCAGCGGAGACCCAGTACTTC

j_gene: TRBJ2-7
abundance: -
v_gene: TRBV5-1
d_gene: TRBD2
CDR3aa: CASSAAGSSYEQYF
CDR3nt: TGCGCCAGCAGCGCAGCGGGGAGCTCCTACGAGCAGTACTTC

j_gene: TRBJ2-1
abundance: -
v_gene: TRBV20-1
d_gene: TRBD2
CDR3aa: CSAIRGAGGPNEQFF
CDR3nt: TGCAGTGCGATCCGGGGAGCGGGGGGCCCCAATGAGCAGTTCTTC

j_gene: TRBJ1-1
abundance: few
v_gene: TRBV29-1
d_gene: TRBD1
CDR3aa: CSVNRGPGVTEAFF
CDR3nt: TGCAGCGTCAACAGGGGCCCGGGGGTGACTGAAGCTTTCTTT

j_gene: TRBJ2-1
abundance: many
v_gene: TRBV7-3
d_gene: -
CDR3aa: CASSWGGTVFNEQFF
CDR3nt: TGTGCCAGCAGCTGGGGAGGGACAGTGTTCAATGAGCAGTTCTTC

j_gene: TRBJ2-1
abundance: -
v_gene: TRBV20-1
d_gene: TRBD2
CDR3aa: CSALGGGYNEQFF
CDR3nt: TGCAGTGCTCTTGGGGGGGGGTACAATGAGCAGTTCTTC

j_gene: TRBJ1-1
abundance: -
v_gene: TRBV27
d_gene: -
CDR3aa: CASSPEGVVTEAFF
CDR3nt: TGTGCCAGCAGTCCGGAGGGCGTAGTCACTGAAGCTTTCTTT

j_gene: TRBJ1-1
abundance: few
v_gene: TRBV20-1
d_gene: TRBD1
CDR3aa: CSARERTGGTEAFF
CDR3nt: TGCAGTGCTAGAGAGAGGACAGGGGGCACTGAAGCTTTCTTT

j_gene: TRBJ1-2
abundance: many
v_gene: TRBV7-2
d_gene: -
CDR3aa: CASSPYGGLTYGYTF
CDR3nt: TGTGCCAGCAGCCCCTACGGGGGCCTTACCTATGGCTACACCTTC

j_gene: TRBJ2-1
abundance: -
v_gene: TRBV5-1
d_gene: -
CDR3aa: CASSLVSSPYNEQFF
CDR3nt: TGCGCCAGCAGCTTGGTAAGCAGCCCCTACAATGAGCAGTTCTTC

j_gene: TRBJ1-2
abundance: -
v_gene: TRBV20-1
d_gene: TRBD1
CDR3aa: CSARERGTANYGYTF
CDR3nt: TGCAGTGCTAGAGAACGGGGGACAGCTAACTATGGCTACACCTTC

j_gene: TRBJ2-2
abundance: -
v_gene: TRBV7-2
d_gene: -
CDR3aa: CASSRDRRNTGELFF
CDR3nt: TGTGCCAGCAGCCGAGACAGGAGAAACACCGGGGAGCTGTTTTTT

j_gene: TRBJ1-2
abundance: -
v_gene: TRBV18
d_gene: -
CDR3aa: CASSPRQFDVYTF
CDR3nt: TGTGCCAGCTCACCACGACAGTTTGATGTCTACACCTTC

j_gene: TRBJ2-7
abundance: many
v_gene: TRBV5-1
d_gene: TRBD1
CDR3aa: CASSRQGPLSEQYF
CDR3nt: TGCGCCAGCTCAAGACAGGGTCCGCTCTCCGAGCAGTACTTC

j_gene: TRBJ2-3
abundance: -
v_gene: TRBV7-2
d_gene: -
CDR3aa: CASSELGQGSTDTQYF
CDR3nt: TGTGCCAGCAGTGAATTGGGGCAGGGAAGCACAGATACGCAGTATTTT

j_gene: TRBJ2-3
abundance: -
v_gene: TRBV6-5
d_gene: TRBD1
CDR3aa: CASTSTGGVDTQYF
CDR3nt: TGTGCCAGCACCTCGACAGGGGGCGTAGATACGCAGTATTTT

j_gene: TRBJ1-1
abundance: many
v_gene: TRBV6-5
d_gene: -
CDR3aa: CASRPTQLWDTEAFF
CDR3nt: TGTGCCAGCAGACCAACACAGCTTTGGGACACTGAAGCTTTCTTT

j_gene: TRBJ2-5
abundance: few
v_gene: TRBV25-1
d_gene: -
CDR3aa: CASSEYTGSRQETQYF
CDR3nt: TGTGCCAGCAGTGAATATACAGGGAGTAGGCAAGAGACCCAGTACTTC

j_gene: TRBJ1-6
abundance: many
v_gene: TRBV9
d_gene: -
CDR3aa: CASSVGGDNSPLHF
CDR3nt: TGTGCCAGCAGCGTAGGGGGAGATAATTCACCCCTCCACTTT

j_gene: TRBJ2-3
abundance: few
v_gene: TRBV9
d_gene: -
CDR3aa: CASSVDGKSTDTQYF
CDR3nt: TGTGCCAGCAGCGTAGACGGCAAAAGCACAGATACGCAGTATTTT

j_gene: TRBJ2-2
abundance: -
v_gene: TRBV19
d_gene: -
CDR3aa: CASSGISANTGELFF
CDR3nt: TGTGCCAGTAGTGGGATTAGCGCGAACACCGGGGAGCTGTTTTTT

j_gene: TRBJ2-1
abundance: few
v_gene: TRBV20-1
d_gene: -
CDR3aa: CSAGDHSEGEQFF
CDR3nt: TGCAGTGCGGGGGACCATTCAGAGGGTGAGCAGTTCTTC

j_gene: TRBJ1-5
abundance: many
v_gene: TRBV25-1
d_gene: TRBD1
CDR3aa: CASSDGRQGSNQPQHF
CDR3nt: TGTGCCAGCAGTGATGGGCGACAGGGTAGCAATCAGCCCCAGCATTTT

j_gene: TRBJ2-3
abundance: -
v_gene: TRBV24-1
d_gene: -
CDR3aa: CATSDFEGDTQYF
CDR3nt: TGTGCCACCAGTGATTTTGAGGGAGATACGCAGTATTTT

j_gene: TRBJ2-3
abundance: once
v_gene: TRBV12-3/TRBV12-4
d_gene: TRBD2
CDR3aa: CASRTSGTSTDTQYF
CDR3nt: TGTGCCAGCAGGACTAGCGGTACTAGCACAGATACGCAGTATTTT

j_gene: TRBJ2-2
abundance: -
v_gene: TRBV20-1
d_gene: TRBD1
CDR3aa: CSAPGQGAVGELFF
CDR3nt: TGCAGTGCCCCCGGACAGGGTGCCGTCGGGGAGCTGTTTTTT

j_gene: TRBJ2-1
abundance: -
v_gene: TRBV5-1
d_gene: TRBD2
CDR3aa: CASSFFGTSAGEQFF
CDR3nt: TGCGCCAGCAGTTTCTTCGGGACTAGCGCCGGTGAGCAGTTCTTC

j_gene: TRBJ1-2
abundance: -
v_gene: TRBV12-3/TRBV12-4
d_gene: -
CDR3aa: CASSLMGYGYTF
CDR3nt: TGTGCCAGCAGTTTAATGGGATATGGCTACACCTTC

j_gene: TRBJ2-2
abundance: -
v_gene: TRBV18
d_gene: -
CDR3aa: CASSRTGGANTGELFF
CDR3nt: TGTGCCAGCTCACGAACCGGGGGAGCCAACACCGGGGAGCTGTTTTTT

j_gene: TRBJ1-1
abundance: few
v_gene: TRBV15
d_gene: -
CDR3aa: CATSRDAGMNTEAFF
CDR3nt: TGTGCCACCAGCAGAGATGCTGGGATGAACACTGAAGCTTTCTTT

j_gene: TRBJ1-1
abundance: many
v_gene: TRBV7-9
d_gene: -
CDR3aa: CASSLRSGEARTEAFF
CDR3nt: TGTGCCAGCAGCCTACGTTCAGGGGAGGCGAGGACTGAAGCTTTCTTT

j_gene: TRBJ2-3
abundance: many
v_gene: TRBV7-2
d_gene: -
CDR3aa: CASSLGGLRTDTQYF
CDR3nt: TGTGCCAGCAGCTTAGGAGGTCTCCGCACAGATACGCAGTATTTT

j_gene: TRBJ1-5
abundance: few
v_gene: TRBV12-3/TRBV12-4
d_gene: TRBD1
CDR3aa: CASSLLGGGGNHPQHF
CDR3nt: TGTGCCAGCAGTTTATTGGGGGGAGGGGGCAATCACCCCCAGCATTTT

j_gene: TRBJ2-2
abundance: few
v_gene: TRBV12-3/TRBV12-4
d_gene: TRBD2
CDR3aa: CASRRLAGTLGELFF
CDR3nt: TGTGCCAGCAGGCGACTAGCGGGGACTCTGGGGGAGCTGTTTTTT

j_gene: TRBJ1-2
abundance: -
v_gene: TRBV5-1
d_gene: -
CDR3aa: CASSLVPGGRYGYTF
CDR3nt: TGCGCCAGCAGCTTGGTCCCAGGTGGCAGATATGGCTACACCTTC

j_gene: TRBJ1-2
abundance: -
v_gene: TRBV12-3/TRBV12-4
d_gene: TRBD1
CDR3aa: CASSLWDRVRFGYTF
CDR3nt: TGTGCCAGCAGTCTTTGGGACAGGGTTAGGTTCGGCTACACCTTC

j_gene: TRBJ1-4
abundance: -
v_gene: TRBV5-1
d_gene: -
CDR3aa: CASSLGTTGFREKLFF
CDR3nt: TGCGCCAGCAGCTTGGGGACAACAGGTTTTAGGGAAAAACTGTTTTTT

j_gene: TRBJ2-2
abundance: -
v_gene: TRBV27
d_gene: -
CDR3aa: CASSLQGIYTGELFF
CDR3nt: TGTGCCAGCAGTTTACAGGGGATTTACACCGGGGAGCTGTTTTTT

j_gene: TRBJ2-3
abundance: -
v_gene: TRBV7-2
d_gene: -
CDR3aa: CASSLGKRATDTQYF
CDR3nt: TGTGCCAGCAGCTTAGGAAAGCGGGCCACAGATACGCAGTATTTT

j_gene: TRBJ2-5
abundance: many
v_gene: TRBV7-6
d_gene: -
CDR3aa: CASSAVRGHQETQYF
CDR3nt: TGTGCCAGCAGCGCCGTGAGGGGACACCAAGAGACCCAGTACTTC

j_gene: TRBJ1-4
abundance: few
v_gene: TRBV28
d_gene: -
CDR3aa: CASSSLPGQDEKLFF
CDR3nt: TGTGCCAGCAGTTCTCTCCCGGGACAAGATGAAAAACTGTTTTTT

j_gene: TRBJ2-1
abundance: -
v_gene: TRBV3-1
d_gene: TRBD2
CDR3aa: CASRRTSGNFYNEQFF
CDR3nt: TGTGCCAGCAGACGGACTAGCGGAAATTTCTACAATGAGCAGTTCTTC

j_gene: TRBJ2-2
abundance: -
v_gene: TRBV25-1
d_gene: -
CDR3aa: CASRMDKHTGELFF
CDR3nt: TGTGCCAGCAGGATGGATAAACACACCGGGGAGCTGTTTTTT

j_gene: TRBJ2-3
abundance: few
v_gene: TRBV7-2
d_gene: -
CDR3aa: CASRRRWDTQYF
CDR3nt: TGTGCCAGCAGACGACGCTGGGATACGCAGTATTTT

j_gene: TRBJ1-6
abundance: few
v_gene: TRBV6-5
d_gene: TRBD1
CDR3aa: CASSYGGDRDSPLHF
CDR3nt: TGTGCCAGCAGTTATGGCGGGGACAGGGATTCACCCCTCCACTTT

j_gene: TRBJ1-1
abundance: -
v_gene: TRBV25-1
d_gene: -
CDR3aa: CASAYRDEGAAFF
CDR3nt: TGTGCCAGCGCCTACCGGGACGAGGGTGCGGCTTTCTTT

j_gene: TRBJ2-3
abundance: -
v_gene: TRBV20-1
d_gene: -
CDR3aa: CSVPEDTDTQYF
CDR3nt: TGCAGTGTCCCCGAGGACACAGATACGCAGTATTTT

j_gene: TRBJ2-5
abundance: -
v_gene: TRBV5-1
d_gene: TRBD2
CDR3aa: CASSLVGTSGETQYF
CDR3nt: TGCGCCAGCAGCTTGGTCGGGACTAGCGGGGAGACCCAGTACTTC

j_gene: TRBJ1-1
abundance: -
v_gene: TRBV6-5
d_gene: -
CDR3aa: CASSYGVPNTEAFF
CDR3nt: TGTGCCAGCAGTTACGGGGTTCCTAACACTGAAGCTTTCTTT

j_gene: TRBJ2-3
abundance: -
v_gene: TRBV11-3
d_gene: -
CDR3aa: CASSLAGWPVADTQYF
CDR3nt: TGTGCCAGCAGCTTAGCCGGGTGGCCCGTCGCAGATACGCAGTATTTT

j_gene: TRBJ1-3
abundance: -
v_gene: TRBV12-3/TRBV12-4
d_gene: -
CDR3aa: CASSLEHVRTIYF
CDR3nt: TGTGCCAGCAGTTTGGAACACGTTAGAACAATATATTTT

j_gene: TRBJ2-7
abundance: -
v_gene: TRBV6-1
d_gene: -
CDR3aa: CASIGGGYLYEQYF
CDR3nt: TGTGCCAGCATCGGGGGAGGTTACCTCTACGAGCAGTACTTC

j_gene: TRBJ2-3
abundance: -
v_gene: TRBV12-5
d_gene: TRBD2
CDR3aa: CASGLVSGGAQYF
CDR3nt: TGTGCTAGTGGTTTGGTAAGCGGGGGGGCCCAGTATTTT

j_gene: TRBJ2-3
abundance: few
v_gene: TRBV7-2
d_gene: -
CDR3aa: CASSLYGASPDTQYF
CDR3nt: TGTGCCAGCAGCTTATATGGGGCCTCTCCAGATACGCAGTATTTT

j_gene: TRBJ2-5
abundance: -
v_gene: TRBV20-1
d_gene: -
CDR3aa: CSAGGAETQYF
CDR3nt: TGCAGTGCTGGGGGCGCAGAGACCCAGTACTTC